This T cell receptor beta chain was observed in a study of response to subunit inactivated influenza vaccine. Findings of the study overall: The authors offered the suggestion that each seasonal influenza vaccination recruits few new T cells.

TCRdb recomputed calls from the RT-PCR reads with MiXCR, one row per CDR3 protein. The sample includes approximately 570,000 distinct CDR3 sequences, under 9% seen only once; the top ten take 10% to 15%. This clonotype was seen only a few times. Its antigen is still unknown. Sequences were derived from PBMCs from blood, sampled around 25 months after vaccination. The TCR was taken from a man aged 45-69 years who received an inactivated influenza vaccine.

The CDR3 reads CASSVGGTDNSPLHF. CDR3 in DNA: TGTGCCAGCAGCGTAGGAGGGACAGACAATTCACCCCTCCACTTT. The chain recombines TRBV9 with TRBJ1-6; the match to TRBD1 covers 7 bases. CDR3 length: 15 residues. The V and J ends lost 0 bases and 7 bases, in that order; junction bases with no gene match: 4. Germline CDR1 reads SGDLS; CDR2 reads YYNGEE. Full variable domain (remainder filled in from reference TRBV9 and TRBJ1-6): DSGVTQTPKHLITATGQRVTLRCSPRSGDLSVYWYQQSLDQGLQFLIQYYNGEERAKGNILERFSAQQFPDLHSELNLSSLELGDSALYFCASSVGGTDNSPLHFGNGTRLTVT.